This T cell receptor (beta chain) was found in a study of blood T cell repertoires in COVID-19. The sample holds a few counts of this clone. This table comes from immunoSEQ multiplex PCR, and its TCRdb copy is limited to in-frame clones, with some not included. Among around 400,000 clones listed, 80% to 85% were seen once. Recovery among Cohort 3 donors was established by two negative PCRs, clearance, or symptom resolution. The trim removed 0 bases at V and 1 base at J, leaving 5 bases unmatched. The CDR3 is 16 amino acids. Germline CDR1 is SQVTM and CDR2 is ANQGSEA. This chain joins TRBV29-1 and TRBJ2-3; 9 nucleotides agree with TRBD2. Material for sequencing was PBMCs or T cells enriched from blood (not recorded which). The sequence derives from a woman aged 45 to 65 who had recovered from COVID-19. CDR3 loop: CSVEDRVAGGTDTQYF. CDR3 nucleotides: TGCAGCGTTGAAGATCGGGTAGCGGGGGGCACAGATACGCAGTATTTT.